This passage covers 18 T cell receptor beta chains from one sample sequenced in a study of T cells in localized non-small cell lung cancer. Profiling relied on immunoSEQ multiplex PCR, and the TCRdb table lists in-frame clones only, not all of them. The sample includes 3,200 or so clones, 29% of them seen just once. Sequenced material: lung tumor tissue, taken before any cancer treatment. The receptors were gathered from a man aged 35-75 years with stage III lung adenocarcinoma.

The table lists this clone with a few counts. This rearrangement joins TRBV5-1 to TRBJ2-3; D possibly corresponds to TRBD2 (7 bases). Germline-derived CDR1 and CDR2 are SGHRS and YFSETQ. The CDR3 runs to 15 residues. V was pared by 0 bases and J by 11 bases, with 19 bases between. CDR3 coding DNA: TGCGCCAGCAGCTTGGGAAATACGGGGGGCTCTGGGCAGTATTTT. Its protein is CASSLGNTGGSGQYF.

The sample holds a few counts of this clone. This sequence joins TRBV11-3 and TRBJ2-1; 12 positions match TRBD2. This CDR3 has 17 amino acids. V trimming: 1 base; J trimming: 4 bases; junction bases outside the gene matches: 5. Germline V gives CDR1 SGHNT, CDR2 YENEEA. CDR3 DNA sequence: TGTGCCAGCAGCTTAGGACTAGCGGGAGCTGGGTACAATGAGCAGTTCTTC. Its protein is CASSLGLAGAGYNEQFF. Looking up the rest from reference TRBV11-3 and TRBJ2-1 gives the full variable domain: EAGVVQSPRYKIIEKKQPVAFWCNPISGHNTLYWYLQNLGQGPELLIRYENEEAVDDSQLPKDRFSAERLKGVDSTLKIQPAELGDSAVYLCASSLGLAGAGYNEQFFGPGTRLTVL.

This chain uses TRBV6-8 with TRBJ1-6; D perhaps matches TRBD1 (5 bases). Germline CDR1 MNHGY, CDR2 SAAAGT. This CDR3 is 18 amino acids long. The V and J ends lost 3 bases and 9 bases respectively, with 24 bases between them. This CDR3 reads CASSYTGTGTTRGSPLHF. The CDR3 region has the DNA TGTGCCAGCAGTTATACCGGGACGGGGACTACACGGGGTTCACCCCTCCACTTT.

In its sample, this clone was seen a few times. The genes are TRBV4-1 and TRBJ2-3; 8 nucleotides align to TRBD1. Germline CDR1 MGHRA, CDR2 YSYEKL. J was trimmed by 6 bases and V by 3 bases; bases with no gene match: 11. The length of the CDR3 is 16 residues. CDR3 sequence (DNA): TGCGCCAGCAGCCATTACGGACAGGGAGGAGCGGATACGCAGTATTTT. This gives the protein CASSHYGQGGADTQYF.

This clone was recorded only once. This sequence joins TRBV18 and TRBJ2-6, with D tentatively TRBD2 (7 bases). The CDR3 spans 15 residues. Germline V gene data show CDR1 as KGHSH and CDR2 as LQKENI. Trimming took 5 bases from V and 15 from J, leaving 23 bases between them. The CDR3 nucleotides are TGTGCCAGCTCAAACGATGCAGGGGAGGGGACGGGCCTGACTTTC. Encoded protein: CASSNDAGEGTGLTF.

The chain couples TRBV11-3 to TRBJ2-3, with 8 bases lining up with TRBD2. After removal of 5 bases from V and 6 bases from J, the junction contained 10 bases not matched to a gene. CDR3 length equals 15 residues. Germline assignment: CDR1 SGHNT and CDR2 YENEEA. Here the CDR3 reads CASSPGAGGLDTQYF. The CDR3 nucleotides read TGTGCCAGCAGCCCAGGGGCGGGGGGATTGGATACGCAGTATTTT.

This clone occurred a few times. J is TRBJ1-2 and V is TRBV28, with 7 bases identical to TRBD1. V gave up 5 bases and J gave up 4 bases; unmatched junction bases: 1. The CDR3 is 12 residues long. The germline CDR1 and CDR2 sequences are MDHEN and SYDVKM. The CDR3 region is CASSRDSYGYTF. CDR3 DNA: TGTGCCAGCAGTCGGGACAGCTATGGCTACACCTTC.

The table lists this clone with a few counts. This sequence joins TRBV6-8 and TRBJ2-5, with 7 bases lining up with TRBD1. The V gene end was trimmed by 2 bases and the J gene end by 2 bases; junction bases not matched to a gene: 2. CDR1 and CDR2 (germline): MNHGY, SAAAGT. This CDR3 has 14 amino acids. CDR3 sequence: CASSYQQGQETQYF. CDR3 bases: TGTGCCAGCAGTTACCAACAGGGGCAAGAGACCCAGTACTTC.

This clone was detected a few times. The CDR3 nucleotides read TGTGCCAGTAGTATTATGGGGACAGCCACAAGCATCTACGAGCAGTACTTC. This codes for CASSIMGTATSIYEQYF. The gene calls are TRBV19 and TRBJ2-7; the match to TRBD1 covers 7 bases. The ends lost 3 bases at V and 3 bases at J; junction bases unmatched: 14. The germline CDR1 and CDR2 sequences are LNHDA and SQIVND (reference sequence). CDR3 size: 17 residues.

The chain recombines TRBV19 with TRBJ1-5, with D possibly being TRBD1 (5 bases). The CDR3 loop spans 13 amino acids. V dropped 6 bases and J dropped 4 bases, with 10 bases sitting between them. Germline CDR1 LNHDA, CDR2 SQIVND (reference sequence). The CDR3 bases are TGTGCCAGTAGGGGGCTCCCAAATCAGCCCCAGCATTTT. Its protein product is CASRGLPNQPQHF.

This clone was counted a few times. This chain joins TRBV9 and TRBJ2-2, with TRBD2 identical over 10 bases. The V segment lost 7 bases and the J segment 7 bases; nucleotides outside the gene matches: 10. The CDR3 contains 15 residues. The germline gives CDR1 SGDLS, CDR2 YYNGEE. The CDR3 nucleotides read TGTGCCAGCGGTTTGGTAGCGGGAGGTGGCGGGGAGCTGTTTTTT. Translated: CASGLVAGGGGELFF. The entire variable domain, with the rest obtained from reference TRBV9 and TRBJ2-2, is as follows: DSGVTQTPKHLITATGQRVTLRCSPRSGDLSVYWYQQSLDQGLQFLIQYYNGEERAKGNILERFSAQQFPDLHSELNLSSLELGDSALYFCASGLVAGGGGELFFGEGSRLTVL.

This chain joins TRBV19 and TRBJ2-1, with no clear D. Trimming left V 3 bases short and J 0 bases short, with 15 bases between. The germline V gene has CDR1 LNHDA and CDR2 SQIVND (reference sequence). The CDR3 length is 17 residues. As DNA, the CDR3 is TGTGCCAGTAGTATTGACGGTCGCCCAAGCTCCTACAATGAGCAGTTCTTC. Encoded protein: CASSIDGRPSSYNEQFF.

This sequence joins TRBV14 and TRBJ2-7; no definite D call. The CDR3 is made up of 13 amino acids. V was clipped by 3 bases and J by 7 bases, with 13 bases between them. Germline-derived CDR1 and CDR2 are SGHDN and FVKESK. The CDR3 loop reads CASSQYPQEEQYF. Written as DNA, the CDR3 is TGTGCCAGCAGCCAGTACCCCCAGGAGGAGCAGTACTTC.

The CDR3 bases are TGTGCCAGCAGGGGGCCGAACACTGAAGCTTTCTTT. Its translation is CASRGPNTEAFF. This chain joins TRBV6-8 and TRBJ1-1; maybe TRBD1 (5 bases). Per the germline V gene, CDR1 is MNHGY and CDR2 is SAAAGT. Trimming shortened V by 6 bases and J by 1 base, and 6 bases separated the two germline ends. The CDR3 covers 12 residues.

The chain employs TRBV15 and TRBJ2-1, with 8 bases identical to TRBD1. Trimming at V came to 1 base and at J to 7 bases, leaving 12 bases not matched to a gene. The germline gives CDR1 LNHNV, CDR2 YYDKDF (reference sequence). This CDR3 region has 17 residues. CDR3 amino acids: CATSRGRTGSRWNEQFF. In DNA form, the CDR3 reads TGTGCCACCAGCAGAGGTAGGACAGGGTCTAGATGGAATGAGCAGTTCTTC.

This clone was recorded a few times. The chain joins TRBV28 to TRBJ1-2, with D possibly TRBD1 on 5 matching bases. Germline-derived CDR1 and CDR2 are MDHEN and SYDVKM. This CDR3 region has 15 residues. Trimming stripped 6 bases from V and 3 bases from J, with 17 bases between. Written as DNA, the CDR3 is TGTGCCAGCAGCTATCAGATGGGGGTCGACTATGGCTACACCTTC. Protein sequence: CASSYQMGVDYGYTF.

This rearrangement joins TRBV6-8 to TRBJ2-2; 15 positions match TRBD2. From germline, CDR1 is MNHGY and CDR2 SAAAGT. The CDR3 runs to 15 residues. The V and J ends lost 6 bases and 7 bases, in that order; junction bases with no gene match: 3. Written as DNA, the CDR3 is TGTGCCAGCAGAGGGACTAGCGGGGGGATCGGGGAGCTGTTTTTT. Translated: CASRGTSGGIGELFF.

V and J are TRBV6-8 and TRBJ1-2, with 7 bases lining up with TRBD1. The CDR3 length is 14 residues. The V gene's germline CDR1 is MNHGY and CDR2 SAAAGT. J gave up 6 bases and V 5 bases, and 9 bases lay outside the gene matches. DNA of the CDR3: TGTGCCAGCAGTCCTACAGGGGCCAGTAATGGCTACACCTTC. Translating gives CASSPTGASNGYTF.